This TCR beta chain stems from a study of CD8 T cells in Susac syndrome. General study results and limits: A relatively small number of individuals underwent TCR sequencing and HLA analysis.

Germline V gene sequence: CDR1 DFQATT, CDR2 SNEGSKA (reference sequence). V lost 7 bases and J lost 1; bases outside the gene matches: 7. CDR3 length equals 15 residues. The RNA input was roughly 0.45 to 1 ug, and it was reverse transcribed with random hexamers. Amplification of the TCR beta CDR3 was carried out by immunoSEQ multiplex PCR, which spanned a total of 54 Vbeta and 13 Jbeta segments. TCRdb itself ran the immunoSEQ multiplex PCR reads through MiXCR, one entry per CDR3 protein. In the table there are hundreds of thousands of distinct CDR3 sequences, 65% to 90% of which are singletons. Comments on this clonotype: Its antigen is unknown.

The chain has TRBV20-1 and TRBJ2-2, with 9 nucleotides matching TRBD2. This TCR was recovered from a human donor with multiple sclerosis. The sequenced sample was CD8+ T cells from PBMCs. CDR3 nucleotides: TGCAGTGGAAGGGGTAGCGGGAGGAACACCGGGGAGCTGTTTTTT. It encodes CSGRGSGRNTGELFF.